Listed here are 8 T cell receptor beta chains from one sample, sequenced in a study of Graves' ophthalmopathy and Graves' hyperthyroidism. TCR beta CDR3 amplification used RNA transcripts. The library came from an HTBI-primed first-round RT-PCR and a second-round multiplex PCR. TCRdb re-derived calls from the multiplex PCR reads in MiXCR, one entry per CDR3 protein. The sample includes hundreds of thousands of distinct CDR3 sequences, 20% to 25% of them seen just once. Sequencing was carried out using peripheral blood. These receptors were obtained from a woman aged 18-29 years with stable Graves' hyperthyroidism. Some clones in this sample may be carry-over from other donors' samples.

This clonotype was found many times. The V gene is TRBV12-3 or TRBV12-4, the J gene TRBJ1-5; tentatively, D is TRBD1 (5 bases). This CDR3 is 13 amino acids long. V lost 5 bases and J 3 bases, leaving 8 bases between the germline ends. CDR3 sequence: CASSRDYNQPQHF. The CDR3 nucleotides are TGTGCCAGCAGTCGGGACTACAATCAGCCCCAGCATTTT.

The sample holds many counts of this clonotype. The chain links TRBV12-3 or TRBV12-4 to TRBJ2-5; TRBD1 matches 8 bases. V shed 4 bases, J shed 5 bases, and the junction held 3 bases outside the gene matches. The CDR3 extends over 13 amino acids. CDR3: CASSYGQGETQYF. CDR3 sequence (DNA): TGTGCCAGCAGTTACGGACAGGGTGAGACCCAGTACTTC.

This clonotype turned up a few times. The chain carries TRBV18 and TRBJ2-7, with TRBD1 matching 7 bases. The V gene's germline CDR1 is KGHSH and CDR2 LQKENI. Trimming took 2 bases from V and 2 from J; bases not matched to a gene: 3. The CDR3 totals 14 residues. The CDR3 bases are TGTGCCAGCTCACCAGTACAGGGGACCTACGAGCAGTACTTC. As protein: CASSPVQGTYEQYF.

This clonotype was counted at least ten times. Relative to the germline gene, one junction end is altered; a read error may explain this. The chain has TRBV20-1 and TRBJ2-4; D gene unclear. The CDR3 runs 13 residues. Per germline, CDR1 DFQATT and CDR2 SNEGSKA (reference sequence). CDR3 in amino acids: CSAYDIAKNIKYF. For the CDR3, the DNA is TGCAGTGCTTACGATATAGCCAAAAACATTAAGTACTTC.

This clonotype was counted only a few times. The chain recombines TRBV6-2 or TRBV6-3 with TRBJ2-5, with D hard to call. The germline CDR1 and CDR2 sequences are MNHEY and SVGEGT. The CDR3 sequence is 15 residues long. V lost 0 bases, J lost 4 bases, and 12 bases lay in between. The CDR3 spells CASSYSSKGSETQYF. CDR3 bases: TGTGCCAGCAGTTACTCATCTAAGGGATCAGAGACCCAGTACTTC.

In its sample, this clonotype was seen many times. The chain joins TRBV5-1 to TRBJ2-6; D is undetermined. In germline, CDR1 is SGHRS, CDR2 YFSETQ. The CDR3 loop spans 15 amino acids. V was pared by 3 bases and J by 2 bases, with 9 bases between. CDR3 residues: CASSSTRAGANVLTF. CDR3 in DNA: TGCGCCAGCAGCTCTACACGAGCTGGGGCCAACGTCCTGACTTTC.

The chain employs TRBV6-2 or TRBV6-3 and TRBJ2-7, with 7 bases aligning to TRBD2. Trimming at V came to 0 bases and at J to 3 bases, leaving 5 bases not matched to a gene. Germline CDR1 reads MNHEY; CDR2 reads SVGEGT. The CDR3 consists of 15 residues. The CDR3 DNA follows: TGTGCCAGCAGTTACTCCGGGACTAAGGGCTACGAGCAGTACTTC. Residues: CASSYSGTKGYEQYF.

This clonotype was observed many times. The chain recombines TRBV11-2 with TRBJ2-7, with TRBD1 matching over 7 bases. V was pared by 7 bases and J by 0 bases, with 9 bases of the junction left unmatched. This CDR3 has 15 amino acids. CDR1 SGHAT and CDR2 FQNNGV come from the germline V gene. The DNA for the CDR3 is TGTGCCAGCACCCAGGGGGTCGGCTACTCCTACGAGCAGTACTTC. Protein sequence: CASTQGVGYSYEQYF.